This TCR beta chain was retrieved from a study of Tregs in tolerant kidney transplant recipients. With respect to this clone: The observed sequence ends 3 residues before the CDR3 terminus, with the missing tail filled in from the germline J gene.

V was pared by 4 bases and J by 1 base, with 7 bases between. There are 13 residues in the CDR3. Germline V gene data show CDR1 as MNHEY and CDR2 as SVGEGT. Recipients received nonmyeloablative bone marrow transplants from related graft donors, with transient mixed chimerism. This table comes from immunoSEQ multiplex PCR, and its TCRdb copy is limited to in-frame clones, with some not included. This sample's table has more than 11,000 clones. The source material was CD8+ T cells from blood (PBMCs), sampled 6 months after the transplant. The chain uses TRBV6-2 or TRBV6-3 and TRBJ2-5; D possibly corresponds to TRBD1 (6 bases). The sequence came from a human patient who received a combined kidney and bone marrow transplant. Part of the T cell pool may stem from the graft donor. This chain's CDR3 is CASSWTVQETQYF. The CDR3 bases that were read are TGTGCCAGCAGTTGGACAGTCCAAGAGACC.